This T cell receptor (beta chain) was identified in a study of blood T cell repertoires in COVID-19. Study at large: The United States, Italy and Spain provided the acute and convalescent COVID-19 samples.

Libraries were prepared by immunoSEQ multiplex PCR; TCRdb keeps only in-frame clonotypes and omits some of them. Of approximately 200,000 clones listed, more than 65% were seen once; the top ten hold about 2.1%. The CDR3 spans 12 residues. Germline V gene data show CDR1 as SGHTA and CDR2 as FQGNSA. V lost 8 bases and J 2 bases, leaving 8 bases between the germline ends. A single count supports this clone. The genes are TRBV7-2 and TRBJ2-3; D call uncertain. Material for sequencing was peripheral blood. This TCR came from a woman aged 55-70 years with acute or convalescent COVID-19. Here the CDR3 DNA reads TGTGCCAGCGGTCAGGCCACAGATACGCAGTATTTT. This gives the protein CASGQATDTQYF.